This T cell receptor beta chain was profiled in a study of cytomegalovirus exposure and HLA in healthy donors. Broader study findings: In a later analysis, TCR beta V- and J-gene trimming showed a link to a missense DCLRE1C variant.

Germline V lookup: CDR1 SGHDT, CDR2 YYEEEE. The CDR3 loop spans 15 amino acids. The germline V and J ends were trimmed by 2 bases and 1 base, with 11 bases remaining between them. As to this clone: The antigen is undetermined.

Amplification used 60 Vbeta primers and 13 Jbeta primers. Using immunoSEQ multiplex PCR, the repertoire was profiled, and TCRdb retains in-frame clones only, with some absent. Of some 200,000 clones in the sample, roughly 88% are singletons; the top ten hold 0.71%. The V call is TRBV5-6, the J call TRBJ2-3; no firm D call. The sample consisted of PBMCs. This sequence was found in a boy aged 2 to 10 in good health and CMV-seronegative. Here the CDR3 reads CASSFGLTGTDTQYF. The CDR3 coding sequence is TGTGCCAGCAGCTTTGGCCTCACCGGCACAGATACGCAGTATTTT.